Shown below are 7 T cell receptor beta chains from a single sample sequenced in a study of regulatory T cells in long-lasting Graves disease. Arm-PCR with iRepertoire HTBI primers amplified the CDR3 regions for these TCR beta libraries. TCRdb independently ran MiXCR on the multiplex PCR reads; one entry per CDR3 protein. The sample shows some 330,000 distinct CDR3 sequences, over 9.5% of them seen only once. Time point: newly diagnosed GD, antithyroid drugs for less than 3 months. RNA from PBMCs was the source of the TCR library. The same sample was also used in a study of T cells in Graves' hyperthyroidism and ophthalmopathy.

The sample in question was peripheral blood mononuclear cells (PBMCs), obtained at new diagnosis, from a patient treated with antithyroid drugs. These receptors all stem from a woman under 30 with Graves disease.

V and J are TRBV11-2 and TRBJ1-1, with a tentative D call TRBD1 (6 bases). CDR1 and CDR2 from the germline V gene are SGHAT and FQNNGV. V lost 3 bases, J lost 1 base, and 12 bases lay in between. The CDR3 consists of 15 residues. The CDR3 reads CASSLTGLGNTEAFF. The CDR3 nucleotides are TGTGCCAGCAGCTTGACAGGACTGGGGAACACTGAAGCTTTCTTT.

This clonotype was seen at least ten times. The chain employs TRBV6-5 and TRBJ1-5; D call uncertain. Looked up from germline, CDR1 is MNHEY and CDR2 is SVGAGI. The CDR3 is made up of 15 amino acids. V dropped 2 bases and J dropped 7 bases, with 15 bases sitting between them. CDR3 sequence reads: CASSYAAYRGQPQHF. CDR3 in DNA: TGTGCCAGCAGTTACGCGGCCTACCGAGGCCAGCCCCAGCATTTT.

This clonotype was picked up many times. The rearrangement links TRBV6-1 to TRBJ2-3; 9 nucleotides line up with TRBD2. J gave up 3 bases and V 5 bases, and 3 bases lay outside the gene matches. CDR1 is MNHNS and CDR2 is SASEGT in the germline V gene. There are 14 residues in the CDR3. The CDR3 sequence is CASSPSGVTDTQYF. DNA for the CDR3: TGTGCCAGCAGTCCTAGCGGGGTGACAGATACGCAGTATTTT.

At least ten counts were recorded for this clonotype. The V gene is TRBV25-1, the J gene TRBJ1-3; unclear D gene. CDR1 MGHDK and CDR2 SYGVNS come from the germline V gene. The ends were cut back, 4 bases at V and 0 bases at J, with 7 bases in the middle. The CDR3 loop spans 14 amino acids. CDR3 coding DNA: TGTGCCAGCAGTGCTCAGCCCTCTGGAAACACCATATATTTT. Translating it yields CASSAQPSGNTIYF.

This clonotype was seen ten or more times. The V call is TRBV20-1, the J call TRBJ1-1; TRBD1 agrees at 8 bases. The V gene end was trimmed by 7 bases and the J gene end by 4 bases; junction bases not matched to a gene: 14. CDR1 and CDR2 from the germline V gene are DFQATT and SNEGSKA (reference sequence). This CDR3 has 15 residues. The DNA for the CDR3 is TGCAGTGTGCAGGGGGCGCGAGTAGTGAGCACTGAAGCTTTCTTT. Protein sequence: CSVQGARVVSTEAFF.

This clonotype occurred a few times. The CDR3: CASSLERETEAFF. Here the CDR3 DNA reads TGTGCCAGCAGCTTAGAGAGGGAGACTGAAGCTTTCTTT. The chain recombines TRBV7-2 with TRBJ1-1; the D is unclear. The CDR3 extends over 13 amino acids. Germline V gene lookup returns CDR1 SGHTA and CDR2 FQGNSA. V gave up 1 base and J gave up 5 bases, with 8 bases separating them. Based on the CDR3 plus reference TRBV7-2 and TRBJ1-1, the full variable domain is GAGVSQSPSNKVTEKGKDVELRCDPISGHTALYWYRQSLGQGLEFLIYFQGNSAPDKSGLPSDRFSAERTGGSVSTLTIQRTQQEDSAVYLCASSLERETEAFFGQGTRLTVV.

This clonotype came up many times. The chain employs TRBV15 and TRBJ2-1, with TRBD2 matching over 8 bases. Germline loops: CDR1 LNHNV, CDR2 YYDKDF (reference sequence). V was pared by 0 bases and J by 4 bases, with 5 bases of the junction left unmatched. The CDR3 is 16 residues long. The CDR3 protein is CATSRETRGGYNEQFF. CDR3 nucleotide sequence: TGTGCCACCAGCAGAGAAACCCGGGGGGGGTACAATGAGCAGTTCTTC.